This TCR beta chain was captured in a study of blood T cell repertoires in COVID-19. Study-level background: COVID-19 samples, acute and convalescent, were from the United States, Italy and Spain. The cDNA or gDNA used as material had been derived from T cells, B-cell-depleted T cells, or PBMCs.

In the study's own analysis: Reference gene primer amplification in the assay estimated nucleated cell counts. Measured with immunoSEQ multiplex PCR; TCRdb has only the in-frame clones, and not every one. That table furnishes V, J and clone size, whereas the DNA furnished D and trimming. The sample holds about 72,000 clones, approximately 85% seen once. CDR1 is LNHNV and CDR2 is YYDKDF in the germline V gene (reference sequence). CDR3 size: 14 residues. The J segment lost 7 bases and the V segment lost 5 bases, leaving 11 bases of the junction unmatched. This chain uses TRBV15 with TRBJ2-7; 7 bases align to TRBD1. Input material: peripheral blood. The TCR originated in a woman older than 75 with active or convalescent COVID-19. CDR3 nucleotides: TGTGCCACCAGCCCAGGGGGAGAGAGAAGGGAGCAGTACTTC. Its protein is CATSPGGERREQYF.